These 23 T cell receptor beta chains originate from one sample sequenced in a study of blood T cell repertoires in COVID-19 (TCRdb year 2020). The library was generated by the immunoSEQ multiplex PCR assay. In its TCRdb copy, this immuneACCESS table keeps in-frame sequences only and misses some clones. Where compared with another copy, unresolved V genes explain less than half of these, and the others have no known cause. This sample comprises roughly 220,000 clones, roughly 88% of them detected only once. Clones ranked in the top ten supply roughly 1.4% of the sample. The sample taken for sequencing was peripheral blood. The receptor set was obtained from a woman aged 40 to 50 who had recovered from COVID-19.

This clone has only one observation. This chain links TRBV4-3 with TRBJ2-3; 9 bases are shared with TRBD2. Germline V gives CDR1 LGHNA, CDR2 YSLEER. The length of the CDR3 is 20 residues. J was trimmed by 5 bases and V by 0 bases; bases with no gene match: 18. DNA for the CDR3: TGCGCCAGCAGCCAAGATCTTGGGCTAGCGGGGCTCACTCGTGGAGATACGCAGTATTTT. This sequence encodes CASSQDLGLAGLTRGDTQYF.

The rearrangement joins TRBV20-1 to TRBJ1-6; no definite D call. Germline CDR1 is DFQATT and CDR2 is SNEGSKA (reference sequence). The CDR3 totals 13 residues. With 3 bases removed from V and 6 bases from J, the gap between germline ends came to 9 bases. In nucleotides, the CDR3 is TGCAGTGCTAGTTTTCAGGTTAATTCACCCCTCCACTTT. This translates into CSASFQVNSPLHF.

The chain combines TRBV5-5 with TRBJ2-7; 9 bases match TRBD2. The V gene end was trimmed by 0 bases and the J gene end by 3 bases; junction bases not matched to a gene: 4. The germline V gene has CDR1 SGHKS and CDR2 YYEKEE (reference sequence). CDR3 size: 15 residues. CDR3 DNA sequence: TGTGCCAGCAGCTTGGGACTAGCGGACCTCTACGAGCAGTACTTC. Protein sequence: CASSLGLADLYEQYF.

The CDR3 sequence: CASSDWAATNEKLFF. The CDR3 DNA follows: TGTGCCAGCAGTGATTGGGCAGCAACTAATGAAAAACTGTTTTTT. The chain carries TRBV2 and TRBJ1-4; D gene unclear. This CDR3 spans 15 amino acids. Per the germline V gene, CDR1 is SNHLY and CDR2 is FYNNEI. The V end lost 3 bases, the J end lost 0 bases, and 8 bases lay between the germline ends.

This clone was recorded a few times. The chain is built from TRBV18 and TRBJ1-5; weak D call: TRBD1 (6 bases). V lost 1 base, J lost 5 bases, and 6 bases lay in between. The CDR3 length is 13 residues. The germline V gene encodes CDR1 KGHSH and CDR2 LQKENI. The CDR3 DNA is TGTGCCAGCTCACCACAGGGGGATCAGCCCCAGCATTTT. Protein sequence: CASSPQGDQPQHF.

The chain links TRBV9 to TRBJ2-5, with 7 bases matching TRBD1. With V trimmed by 0 bases and J by 7 bases, 3 bases remained unmatched. The CDR3 length is 13 residues. Germline CDR1 reads SGDLS; CDR2 reads YYNGEE. In nucleotides, the CDR3 is TGTGCCAGCAGCGTAGGGGGACAGTTGACCCAGTACTTC. Its translation is CASSVGGQLTQYF.

This sequence joins TRBV29-1 and TRBJ2-1, with 10 positions matching TRBD2. Trimming removed 1 base from V and 9 bases from J; junction bases left unmatched: 6. Germline V gene data show CDR1 as SQVTM and CDR2 as ANQGSEA. There are 14 residues in the CDR3. As DNA, the CDR3 is TGCAGCGTTGAAGTCCAGCGGGGGGGCTTTGAGCAGTTCTTC. It is translated as CSVEVQRGGFEQFF.

The rearrangement joins TRBV7-2 to TRBJ2-2; D may be TRBD2 (5 bases). V was cut by 8 bases and J by 1 base, with 11 bases left in between. Germline values: CDR1 SGHTA, CDR2 FQGNSA. This CDR3 region has 14 residues. The CDR3 nucleotides are TGTGCCAGCGGGGTAGGAGGGAACACCGGGGAGCTGTTTTTT. Amino acid sequence: CASGVGGNTGELFF.

The gene calls are TRBV19 and TRBJ2-7; D call uncertain. The CDR3 covers 16 residues. V dropped 5 bases and J dropped 3 bases, with 20 bases sitting between them. Germline V gene data show CDR1 as LNHDA and CDR2 as SQIVND (reference sequence). The CDR3 loop is CASSSKVWAALYEQYF. The DNA of the CDR3 is TGTGCCAGTAGTTCAAAGGTCTGGGCAGCACTCTACGAGCAGTACTTC.

The DNA for the CDR3 is TGTGCCAGCAGCGAGACTAGCGGGGAGTTGTATGAGCAGTTCTTC. Translation: CASSETSGELYEQFF. The chain has TRBV7-2 and TRBJ2-1; 11 positions agree with TRBD2. The CDR3 runs to 15 residues. Looked up from germline, CDR1 is SGHTA and CDR2 is FQGNSA. The V segment lost 5 bases and the J segment 8 bases; nucleotides outside the gene matches: 8.

This chain uses TRBV4-2 with TRBJ1-2; D is undetermined. Per germline, CDR1 LGHNA and CDR2 YNFKEQ. Trimming removed 0 bases at V and 6 bases at J, with 11 bases between. The length of the CDR3 is 14 residues. CDR3 coding DNA: TGTGCCAGCAGCCAAGATCGTCGGAGGGATGGCTACACCTTC. Translation: CASSQDRRRDGYTF.

This rearrangement joins TRBV4-2 to TRBJ2-1; 9 nucleotides match TRBD1. V gave up 1 base and J gave up 5 bases; unmatched junction bases: 6. The CDR3 is 16 amino acids. Germline V gives CDR1 LGHNA, CDR2 YNFKEQ. CDR3 region: CASSQAPGTGNNEQFF. In nucleotides, the CDR3 is TGTGCCAGCAGCCAAGCCCCCGGGACAGGGAACAATGAGCAGTTCTTC.

The rearrangement links TRBV6-5 to TRBJ1-1, with 7 bases lining up with TRBD1. CDR1 and CDR2 (germline): MNHEY, SVGAGI. The CDR3 runs 16 residues. The trim removed 4 bases at V and 0 bases at J, leaving 8 bases unmatched. In DNA, the CDR3 is TGTGCCAGCAGTTTAAGACAGGGCGGAATGAACACTGAAGCTTTCTTT. Protein product: CASSLRQGGMNTEAFF.

The chain uses TRBV7-2 and TRBJ1-6, with D possibly TRBD1 on 6 matching bases. Trimming pared 11 bases from V and 6 bases from J, leaving 20 bases between. Germline CDR1 reads SGHTA; CDR2 reads FQGNSA. The CDR3 has 15 amino acids. CDR3 nucleotide sequence: TGTGCCGTAGGGAGGGGGGGCGCGGGTAATTCACCCCTCCACTTT. Amino acid sequence: CAVGRGGAGNSPLHF. Full variable domain (outside the CDR3, taken from reference TRBV7-2 and TRBJ1-6): GAGVSQSPSNKVTEKGKDVELRCDPISGHTALYWYRQSLGQGLEFLIYFQGNSAPDKSGLPSDRFSAERTGGSVSTLTIQRTQQEDSAVYLCAVGRGGAGNSPLHFGNGTRLTVT.

The chain links TRBV14 to TRBJ2-5; D is uncertain. Germline CDR1 and CDR2: SGHDN and FVKESK. The CDR3 is made up of 11 amino acids. V was trimmed by 1 base and J by 7 bases, leaving 4 bases between them. DNA of the CDR3: TGTGCCAGCAGCCAAGCAGGGACCCAGTACTTC. As protein: CASSQAGTQYF.

V and J are TRBV10-3 and TRBJ2-2; TRBD2 aligns across 9 bases. CDR1 ENHRY and CDR2 SYGVKD come from the germline V gene. The CDR3 totals 16 residues. The junction had 4 bases not matched to a gene; V was cut back by 4 bases and J by 1 base. CDR3 protein: CAISVELAGNTGELFF. In DNA, the CDR3 is TGTGCCATCAGTGTGGAACTAGCGGGGAACACCGGGGAGCTGTTTTTT.

The chain links TRBV19 to TRBJ1-1; TRBD1 matches at 7 bases. Germline values: CDR1 LNHDA, CDR2 SQIVND (reference sequence). The CDR3 runs to 14 residues. V was clipped by 6 bases and J by 1 base; unmatched bases: 5. The DNA for the CDR3 is TGTGCCAGTAGCCGGGACAGAGGGAACACTGAAGCTTTCTTT. Its translation: CASSRDRGNTEAFF.

This clone was seen a handful of times. The genes are TRBV9 and TRBJ1-5; D is unclear. Per germline, CDR1 SGDLS and CDR2 YYNGEE. The ends were cut back, 3 bases at V and 4 bases at J, with 11 bases in the middle. There are 14 residues in the CDR3. The chain's CDR3 is CASSGGKANQPQHF. CDR3 in DNA: TGTGCCAGCAGCGGCGGTAAGGCTAATCAGCCCCAGCATTTT.

This chain connects TRBV4-1 to TRBJ2-3; weak D call: TRBD2 (6 bases). The ends were cut back, 0 bases at V and 1 base at J, with 20 bases in the middle. From germline, CDR1 is MGHRA and CDR2 YSYEKL. The CDR3 spans 19 residues. CDR3: CASSQEPWLGGVGTDTQYF. DNA for the CDR3: TGCGCCAGCAGCCAAGAACCTTGGCTTGGCGGGGTGGGCACAGATACGCAGTATTTT.

This sequence joins TRBV18 and TRBJ2-7; a possible D gene is TRBD1 (5 bases). V dropped 6 bases and J dropped 1 base, with 13 bases sitting between them. The CDR3 contains 14 residues. Germline lookup yields CDR1 KGHSH and CDR2 LQKENI. CDR3 in DNA: TGTGCCAGCTCGACCATAGGGGAATCCTACGAGCAGTACTTC. Its protein is CASSTIGESYEQYF.

This sequence joins TRBV12-3 or TRBV12-4 and TRBJ1-2; 8 bases are a match to TRBD1. The CDR3 sequence is 13 residues long. J was trimmed by 7 bases and V by 6 bases; bases with no gene match: 7. The DNA of the CDR3 is TGTGCCAGCAGCCTCCGGACAGGGAGTGGCTACACCTTC. As protein: CASSLRTGSGYTF.

The chain joins TRBV19 to TRBJ2-7; 8 bases match TRBD1. V was pared by 1 base and J by 5 bases, with 4 bases of the junction left unmatched. The CDR3 runs 14 residues. The V gene's germline CDR1 is LNHDA and CDR2 SQIVND (reference sequence). This chain's CDR3 is CASSIGTGNHEQYF. Here the CDR3 DNA reads TGTGCCAGTAGTATAGGGACAGGGAACCACGAGCAGTACTTC. Together with reference TRBV19 and TRBJ2-7, the CDR3 gives the full variable domain: DGGITQSPKYLFRKEGQNVTLSCEQNLNHDAMYWYRQDPGQGLRLIYYSQIVNDFQKGDIAEGYSVSREKKESFPLTVTSAQKNPTAFYLCASSIGTGNHEQYFGPGTRLTVT.

The rearrangement links TRBV2 to TRBJ1-5, with D perhaps matching TRBD1 (6 bases). V dropped 3 bases and J dropped 4 bases, with 13 bases sitting between them. In germline, CDR1 is SNHLY, CDR2 FYNNEI. The CDR3 length is 15 residues. CDR3 protein: CASSDDLGGNQPQHF. The CDR3 DNA is TGTGCCAGCAGTGACGATTTAGGGGGTAATCAGCCCCAGCATTTT.